This entry describes one T cell receptor beta chain. This sample was taken from a study of blood T cell repertoires in COVID-19. Study-level information: Samples of COVID-19 (acute and convalescent) were obtained from the United States, Italy and Spain. Nucleic acid was either cDNA or gDNA, and it came from T cells, B-cell-depleted T cells, or PBMCs.

Germline V gene sequence: CDR1 MDHEN, CDR2 SYDVKM. The CDR3 consists of 18 residues. V lost 8 bases, J lost 1 base, and 17 bases stayed unmatched. Data came from immunoSEQ multiplex PCR; TCRdb stores just in-frame clones and leaves some out. Here the sample spans 300,000 to 400,000 clones, around nine tenths being singletons. While infection was still active, Seattle patients were enrolled and then followed longitudinally. Sequencing used peripheral blood. This chain links TRBV28 with TRBJ2-3; 8 nucleotides match TRBD1. This receptor was identified in a woman in her 70s with COVID-19, enrolled during active disease. CDR3 bases: TGTGCCAGCTCTACCAGGGGGCAAGGGGATCTCCGCACAGATACGCAGTATTTT. Residues: CASSTRGQGDLRTDTQYF.